Listed below are T cell receptor beta chains from one sample, sequenced in a study of blood T cell repertoires in COVID-19. Clones were read by immunoSEQ multiplex PCR, and TCRdb kept only the in-frame ones, dropping some. Of 110,000 or so clones in the sample, 86% were seen once. The sample was peripheral blood. The receptor source for this set is a man in his sixties or seventies who had recovered from COVID-19. Both conserved end residues are part of each CDR3. A D gene is named only where the DNA matches it firmly. Not every row has a clone size; where given, it reads once, few, many or a size class.

D | J | size | V | DNA | CDR3
- | TRBJ1-4 | few | TRBV30 | TGTGCCTGGAGTAAAACTAACCCCGAAAAACTGTTTTTT | CAWSKTNPEKLFF
TRBD2 | TRBJ2-5 | - | TRBV28 | TGTGCCAGCAGTCTTGGACAGTGGACTAGCGGGGGACGGGAGACCCAGTACTTC | CASSLGQWTSGGRETQYF
TRBD2 | TRBJ2-2 | - | TRBV2 | TGTGCCAGCAGTACCAGCGGGAAGGGCACCGGGGAGCTGTTTTTT | CASSTSGKGTGELFF
- | TRBJ2-7 | - | TRBV28 | TGTGCCAGCAGGACGAACCGAGCGACCAGCTCCTACGAGCAGTACTTC | CASRTNRATSSYEQYF
- | TRBJ2-1 | - | TRBV6-6 | TGTGCCAGCAGCCAACAGGGACCCTACAATGAGCAGTTCTTC | CASSQQGPYNEQFF
TRBD2 | TRBJ2-5 | once | TRBV29-1 | TGCAGCGTTAGGCCACTAGCGGGAGTTGAGACCCAGTACTTC | CSVRPLAGVETQYF
TRBD1 | TRBJ2-5 | - | TRBV27 | TGTGCCAGCAGTTTACAGGGGGCCCAAGAGACCCAGTACTTC | CASSLQGAQETQYF
TRBD1 | TRBJ1-6 | - | TRBV4-2 | TGTGCCAGCAGCCAGGGGACAGAATTTTATAATTCACCCCTCCACTTT | CASSQGTEFYNSPLHF
TRBD2 | TRBJ2-5 | - | TRBV18 | TGTGCCAGCTCACCACGTCCAGGAGCGGGGATGGAGACCCAGTACTTC | CASSPRPGAGMETQYF
- | TRBJ1-1 | few | TRBV11-3 | TGTGCCAGCAGCTTAGCTTTGAGGGCAGCTCAGAACACTGAAGCTTTCTTT | CASSLALRAAQNTEAFF
- | TRBJ1-2 | - | TRBV6-5 | TGTGCCAGCAACTCAGGGAACTATGGCTACACCTTC | CASNSGNYGYTF
TRBD1 | TRBJ2-3 | - | TRBV19 | TGTGCCAGTAGTATTACACAGGGGAGTTTCGCAGATACGCAGTATTTT | CASSITQGSFADTQYF
TRBD2 | TRBJ2-1 | - | TRBV28 | TGTGCCAGCAACGTCGTAGCGGGCAACCCTGAGCAGTTCTTC | CASNVVAGNPEQFF
TRBD1 | TRBJ2-7 | - | TRBV2 | TGTGCCAGCAGTGAGGACAGGGGTAGGTACGAGCAGTACTTC | CASSEDRGRYEQYF
- | TRBJ2-3 | - | TRBV7-8 | TGTGCCAGCAGCTTATACCTCCTAGCGCTAAGCACAGATACGCAGTATTTT | CASSLYLLALSTDTQYF
TRBD1 | TRBJ1-5 | - | TRBV7-6 | TGTGCCAGCAGCGGAACCGGGACAGGTACAATCAGTGGGCATTTT | CASSGTGTGTISGHF
- | TRBJ2-7 | - | TRBV7-9 | TGTGCCAGCAGCTTCAACGAAGCCCCGACAGAGCAGTACTTC | CASSFNEAPTEQYF
TRBD1 | TRBJ2-7 | - | TRBV27 | TGTGCCAGCAGGGACAGGGGCGCCTACGAGCAGTACTTC | CASRDRGAYEQYF
- | TRBJ2-1 | - | TRBV19 | TGTGCCAGTAGTATCAACAGAGCCAATGAGCAGTTCTTC | CASSINRANEQFF
- | TRBJ1-2 | few | TRBV18 | TGTGCCAGCTCACCTTCGGCAGGGAACGACGGCTACACCTTC | CASSPSAGNDGYTF
- | TRBJ2-7 | few | TRBV5-1 | TGCGCCAGCAGTGAAGGGAGCTCCTACGAGCAGTACTTC | CASSEGSSYEQYF
TRBD1 | TRBJ1-1 | - | TRBV7-9 | TGTGCCAGCAGCCCCCGAGGCAGGGGGTTAACTGAAGCTTTCTTT | CASSPRGRGLTEAFF
TRBD1 | TRBJ1-2 | - | TRBV9 | TGTGCCAGCAGCGTTGGGACAGCTGACTATGGCTACACCTTC | CASSVGTADYGYTF
TRBD1 | TRBJ2-6 | - | TRBV9 | TGTGCCAGCAGCGTAGCTCCCGGACAGGGCCTCTCTGGGGCCAACGTCCTGACTTTC | CASSVAPGQGLSGANVLTF